This T cell receptor beta chain was profiled in a study of blood T cell repertoires in COVID-19. Looking at the study overall: The samples span acute and convalescent COVID-19 from the United States, Italy and Spain.

Trimming took off 2 bases at V and 7 bases at J, with 12 bases between the two ends. The CDR3 consists of 15 residues. Per the germline V gene, CDR1 is SGHTA and CDR2 is FQGNSA. Those enrolled, adults aged roughly 18 to 100 years, came from 25 or so US areas. In the original analysis: Amplification from reference gene primers served as the basis for estimated nucleated cell counts. TCRdb's copy holds only in-frame clones and misses some; the assay was immunoSEQ multiplex PCR. The V and J calls and clone size come from that table; D and trimming were worked out from the DNA. The sample comprises 350,000 or so clones, just over 85% of which are singletons, and 4% to 5.5% rests with the top ten.

The genes are TRBV7-2 and TRBJ1-6; tentative D call: TRBD1 (5 bases). What was sequenced was PBMCs or T cells enriched from blood (not recorded which). The receptor was isolated from a woman aged 35 to 49 with acute COVID-19. The CDR3 region has the DNA TGTGCCAGCAGCTTAACCAGCGGGGGGAATTCACCCCTCCACTTT. Its protein product is CASSLTSGGNSPLHF. Full variable domain (outside the CDR3, taken from reference TRBV7-2 and TRBJ1-6): GAGVSQSPSNKVTEKGKDVELRCDPISGHTALYWYRQSLGQGLEFLIYFQGNSAPDKSGLPSDRFSAERTGGSVSTLTIQRTQQEDSAVYLCASSLTSGGNSPLHFGNGTRLTVT.